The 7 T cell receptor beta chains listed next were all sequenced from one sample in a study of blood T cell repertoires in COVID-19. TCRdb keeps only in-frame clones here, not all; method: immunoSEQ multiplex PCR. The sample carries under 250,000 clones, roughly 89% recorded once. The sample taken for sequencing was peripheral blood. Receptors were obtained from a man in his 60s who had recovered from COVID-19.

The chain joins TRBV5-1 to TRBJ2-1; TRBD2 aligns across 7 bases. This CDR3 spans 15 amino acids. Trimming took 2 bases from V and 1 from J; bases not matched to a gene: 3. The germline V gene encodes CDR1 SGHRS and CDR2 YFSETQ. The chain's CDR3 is CASSFTSESYNEQFF. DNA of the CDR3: TGCGCCAGCAGCTTCACTAGCGAATCCTACAATGAGCAGTTCTTC. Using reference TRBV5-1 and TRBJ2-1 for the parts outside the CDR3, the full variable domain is KAGVTQTPRYLIKTRGQQVTLSCSPISGHRSVSWYQQTPGQGLQFLFEYFSETQRNKGNFPGRFSGRQFSNSRSEMNVSTLELGDSALYLCASSFTSESYNEQFFGPGTRLTVL.

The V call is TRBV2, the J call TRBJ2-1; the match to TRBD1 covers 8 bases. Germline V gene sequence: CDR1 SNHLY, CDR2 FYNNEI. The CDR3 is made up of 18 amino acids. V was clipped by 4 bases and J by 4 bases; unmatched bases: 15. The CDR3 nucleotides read TGTGCCAGCAGTGTTCATGGACAGGGCATTTGGGGATACAATGAGCAGTTCTTC. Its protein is CASSVHGQGIWGYNEQFF.

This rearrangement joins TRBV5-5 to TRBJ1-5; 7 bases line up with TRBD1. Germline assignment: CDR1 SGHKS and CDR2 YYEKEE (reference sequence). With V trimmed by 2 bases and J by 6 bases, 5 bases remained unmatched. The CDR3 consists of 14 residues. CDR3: CASSFDRAGQPQHF. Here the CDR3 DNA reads TGTGCCAGCAGCTTCGACAGGGCGGGTCAGCCCCAGCATTTT.

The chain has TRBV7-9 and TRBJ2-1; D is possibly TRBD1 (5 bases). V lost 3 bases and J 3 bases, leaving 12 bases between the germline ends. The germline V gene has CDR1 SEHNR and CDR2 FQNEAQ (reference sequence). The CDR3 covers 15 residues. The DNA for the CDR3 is TGTGCCAGCAGCTTTGACAGATTAGACTACAATGAGCAGTTCTTC. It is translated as CASSFDRLDYNEQFF.

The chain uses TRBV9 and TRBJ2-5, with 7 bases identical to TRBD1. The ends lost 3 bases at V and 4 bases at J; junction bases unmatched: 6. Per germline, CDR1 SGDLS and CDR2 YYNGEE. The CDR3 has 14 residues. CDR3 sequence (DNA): TGTGCCAGCAGCGAGGGGGCCGGAGGAGAGACCCAGTACTTC. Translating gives CASSEGAGGETQYF.

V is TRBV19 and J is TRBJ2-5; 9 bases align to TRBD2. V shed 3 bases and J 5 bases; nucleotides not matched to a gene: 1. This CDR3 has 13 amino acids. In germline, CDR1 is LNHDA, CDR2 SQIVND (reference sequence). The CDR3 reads CASSMRGGETQYF. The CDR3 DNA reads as TGTGCCAGTAGTATGCGGGGGGGGGAGACCCAGTACTTC.

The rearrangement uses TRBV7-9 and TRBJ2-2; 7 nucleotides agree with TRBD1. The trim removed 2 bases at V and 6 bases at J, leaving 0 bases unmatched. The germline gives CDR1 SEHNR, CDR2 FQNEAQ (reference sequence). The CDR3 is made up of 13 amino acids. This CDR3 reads CASSLTGAGELFF. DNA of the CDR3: TGTGCCAGCAGCTTAACAGGGGCCGGGGAGCTGTTTTTT.